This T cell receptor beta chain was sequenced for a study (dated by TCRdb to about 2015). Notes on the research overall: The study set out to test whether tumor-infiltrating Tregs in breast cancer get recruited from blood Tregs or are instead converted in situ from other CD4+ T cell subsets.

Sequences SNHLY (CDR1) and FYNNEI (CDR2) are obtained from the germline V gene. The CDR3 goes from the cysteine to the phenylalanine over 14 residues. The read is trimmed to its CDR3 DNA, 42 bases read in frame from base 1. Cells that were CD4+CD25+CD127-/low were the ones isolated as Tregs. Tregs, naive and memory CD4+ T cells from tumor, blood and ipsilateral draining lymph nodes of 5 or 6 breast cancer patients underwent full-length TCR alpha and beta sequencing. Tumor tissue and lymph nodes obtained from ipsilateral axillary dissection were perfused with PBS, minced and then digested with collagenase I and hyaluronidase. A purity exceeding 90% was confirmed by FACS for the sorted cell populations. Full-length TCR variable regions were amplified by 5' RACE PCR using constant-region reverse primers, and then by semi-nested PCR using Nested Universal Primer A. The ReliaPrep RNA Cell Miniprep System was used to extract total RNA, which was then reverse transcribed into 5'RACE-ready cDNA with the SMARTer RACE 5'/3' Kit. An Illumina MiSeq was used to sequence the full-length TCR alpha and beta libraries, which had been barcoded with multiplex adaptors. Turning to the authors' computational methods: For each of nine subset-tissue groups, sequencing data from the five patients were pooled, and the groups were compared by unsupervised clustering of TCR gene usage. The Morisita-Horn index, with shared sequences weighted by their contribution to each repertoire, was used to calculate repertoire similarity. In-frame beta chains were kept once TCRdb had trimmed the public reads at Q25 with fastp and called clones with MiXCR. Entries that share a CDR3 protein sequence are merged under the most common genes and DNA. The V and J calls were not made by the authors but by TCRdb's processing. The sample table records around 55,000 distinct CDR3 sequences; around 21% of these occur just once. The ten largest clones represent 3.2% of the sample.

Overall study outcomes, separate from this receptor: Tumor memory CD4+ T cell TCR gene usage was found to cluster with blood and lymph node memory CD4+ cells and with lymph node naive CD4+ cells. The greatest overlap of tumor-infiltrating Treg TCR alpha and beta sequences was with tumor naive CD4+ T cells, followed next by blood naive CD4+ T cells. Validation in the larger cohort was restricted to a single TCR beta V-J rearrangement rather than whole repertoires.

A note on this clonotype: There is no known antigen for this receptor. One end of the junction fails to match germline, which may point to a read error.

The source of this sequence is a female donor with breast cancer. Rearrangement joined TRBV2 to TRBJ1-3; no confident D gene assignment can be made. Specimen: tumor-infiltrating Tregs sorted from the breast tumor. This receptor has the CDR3 CASKDAYSGDTIYF. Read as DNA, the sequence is TGTGCCAGCAAGGACGCTTACTCTGGAGACACCATATATTTT.